This T cell receptor beta chain was documented in a study of blood T cell repertoires in COVID-19. Profiling relied on immunoSEQ multiplex PCR, and the TCRdb table lists in-frame clones only, not all of them. The sample lists fewer than 300,000 clones, more than 80% occurring once. V was pared by 0 bases and J by 0 bases, with 9 bases between. Looked up from germline, CDR1 is MNHEY and CDR2 is SMNVEV (reference sequence). The CDR3 has 16 residues. This chain links TRBV27 with TRBJ1-3, with D maybe TRBD1 (6 bases). The sequence derives from a woman under 40 who had recovered from COVID-19. Source material: PBMCs or T cells enriched from blood (not recorded which). CDR3 protein: CASSLSIGGSGNTIYF. The CDR3, as DNA: TGTGCCAGCAGTTTATCGATAGGGGGCTCTGGAAACACCATATATTTT.